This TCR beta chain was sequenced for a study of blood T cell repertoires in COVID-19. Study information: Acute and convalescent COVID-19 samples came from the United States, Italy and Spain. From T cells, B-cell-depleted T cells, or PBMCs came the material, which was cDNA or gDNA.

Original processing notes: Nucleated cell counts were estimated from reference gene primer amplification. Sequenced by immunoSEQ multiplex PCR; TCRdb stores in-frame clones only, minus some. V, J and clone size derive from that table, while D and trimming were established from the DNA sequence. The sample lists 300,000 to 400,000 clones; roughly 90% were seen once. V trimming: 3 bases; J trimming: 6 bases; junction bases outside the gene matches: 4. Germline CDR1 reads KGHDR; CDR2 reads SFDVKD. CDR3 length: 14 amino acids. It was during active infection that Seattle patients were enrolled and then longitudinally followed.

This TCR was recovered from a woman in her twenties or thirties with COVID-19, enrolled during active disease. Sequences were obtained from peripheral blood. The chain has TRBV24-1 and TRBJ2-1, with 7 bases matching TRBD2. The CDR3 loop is CATSDPGLGNEQFF. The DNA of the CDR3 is TGTGCCACCAGTGATCCCGGACTAGGCAATGAGCAGTTCTTC.